Listed below are T cell receptor beta chains from one sample, sequenced in a study of cytomegalovirus exposure and HLA in healthy donors. Method: immunoSEQ multiplex PCR; TCRdb's copy keeps in-frame clones and lacks some. The table includes 75,000 to 95,000 clones, approximately 63% detected once. The specimen sequenced was PBMCs. Every receptor here comes from a woman in her 30s in good health and CMV-seronegative. Both conserved end residues are part of each CDR3. D genes are given only for firm matches. Size values are once, few and many counts, or a class for expanded clones, and some rows have none.

d_call j_call v_call clone_size cdr3_aa cdr3_nt
. TRBJ1-2 TRBV19 . CASSRTEGRGSYGYTF TGTGCCAGTAGTAGAACCGAGGGAAGAGGCTCCTATGGCTACACCTTC
TRBD2 TRBJ2-7 TRBV6-1 many CASSEVLGGGSYEQYF TGTGCCAGCAGTGAAGTCTTAGGCGGGGGCTCCTACGAGCAGTACTTC
. TRBJ2-7 TRBV29-1 once CSVEDPISRVAGEQYF TGCAGCGTTGAAGATCCGATTTCAAGAGTCGCCGGCGAGCAGTACTTC
TRBD2 TRBJ2-7 TRBV15 once CATSRTSGSYEQYF TGTGCCACCAGCAGAACTAGCGGCAGCTACGAGCAGTACTTC
. TRBJ1-3 TRBV27 once CASSSHSGNTIYF TGTGCCAGCAGTTCCCACTCTGGAAACACCATATATTTT
. TRBJ1-1 TRBV2 . CASSVEQVRDTEAFF TGTGCCAGCAGTGTCGAACAGGTCAGGGACACTGAAGCTTTCTTT
. TRBJ1-3 TRBV30 . CAWSGGVTIYF TGTGCCTGGAGCGGGGGTGTCACCATATATTTT
TRBD2 TRBJ2-1 TRBV9 . CASSVAPHSGGGSHEQFF TGTGCCAGCAGCGTAGCCCCCCATAGCGGGGGAGGGTCGCATGAGCAGTTCTTC
TRBD2 TRBJ2-1 TRBV9 . CASSETGLAGNEQFF TGTGCCAGCAGCGAGACGGGACTAGCGGGCAATGAGCAGTTCTTC
. TRBJ1-6 TRBV5-6 few CASSLFNSPLHF TGTGCCAGCAGCCTTTTTAATTCACCCCTCCACTTT
. TRBJ1-2 TRBV23-1 . CASSHPPGGEEKNYGYTF TGCGCCAGCAGTCACCCCCCCGGGGGGGAGGAAAAGAACTATGGCTACACCTTC
TRBD2 TRBJ2-5 TRBV5-1 . CASSSSLTSGEETQYF TGCGCCAGCAGCTCTTCCTTGACTAGCGGGGAAGAGACCCAGTACTTC
TRBD2 TRBJ2-1 TRBV4-2 . CASSQERASGRSALGNEQFF TGTGCCAGCAGCCAAGAGAGGGCTAGCGGGCGGTCGGCTTTGGGAAATGAGCAGTTCTTC
. TRBJ2-7 TRBV30 . CAWSVLEEQYF TGTGCCTGGAGTGTCCTTGAGGAGCAGTACTTC
. TRBJ1-3 TRBV5-4 . CASSLGSTFGGNTIYF TGTGCCAGCAGCTTAGGTTCGACATTTGGTGGAAACACCATATATTTT
TRBD1 TRBJ1-2 TRBV7-2 . CASSPQGRYGYTF TGTGCCAGCAGCCCACAGGGGCGCTATGGCTACACCTTC
. TRBJ2-7 TRBV2 . CASEGGARNEQYF TGTGCCAGCGAAGGGGGGGCACGCAACGAGCAGTACTTC
. TRBJ2-3 TRBV2 . CASGGSATRLDTQYF TGTGCCAGCGGCGGGTCTGCCACTAGATTGGATACGCAGTATTTT
. TRBJ2-5 TRBV6-5 . CASRTEQETQYF TGTGCCAGCAGGACAGAACAAGAGACCCAGTACTTC
TRBD1 TRBJ1-2 TRBV7-9 few CASSLGGQDYGYTF TGTGCCAGCAGCTTAGGGGGACAGGACTATGGCTACACCTTC
TRBD2 TRBJ2-7 TRBV11-2 few CASSLLAGGPYSYEQYF TGTGCCAGCAGCTTACTAGCGGGGGGTCCCTACTCCTACGAGCAGTACTTC
TRBD1 TRBJ1-4 TRBV10-3 few CAISEFGTANEKLFF TGTGCCATCAGTGAGTTTGGGACAGCTAATGAAAAACTGTTTTTT
TRBD1 TRBJ1-1 TRBV6-5 few CASRGQGGTEAFF TGTGCCAGCAGGGGACAGGGGGGAACTGAAGCTTTCTTT
TRBD1 TRBJ1-5 TRBV6-1 . CAGGTGTGGNQPQHF TGTGCCGGGGGGACCGGGACAGGCGGCAATCAGCCCCAGCATTTT
TRBD1 TRBJ1-2 TRBV11-2 few CAGFDRGLGGYTF TGTGCCGGATTTGACAGGGGGCTGGGTGGCTACACCTTC
. TRBJ2-5 TRBV5-1 few CASSRPRETQYF TGCGCCAGCAGCCGCCCCAGGGAGACCCAGTACTTC
TRBD1 TRBJ1-2 TRBV5-1 . CASSLAGQGLGQDYGYTF TGCGCCAGCAGCTTGGCGGGACAGGGTTTGGGTCAGGACTATGGCTACACCTTC
TRBD2 TRBJ2-2 TRBV7-2 few CASSLGASGSPGELFF TGTGCCAGCAGTCTAGGGGCTAGCGGGAGTCCCGGGGAGCTGTTTTTT
TRBD1 TRBJ1-2 TRBV7-9 . CASSGSSGTGSYTF TGTGCCAGCAGCGGAAGCTCCGGGACAGGGAGCTACACCTTC
. TRBJ2-3 TRBV5-4 . CASSPPGMGTDTQYF TGTGCCAGCAGCCCACCAGGGATGGGCACAGATACGCAGTATTTT
. TRBJ2-1 TRBV21-1 . CASSKLFF TGTGCCAGCAGCAAACTGTTCTTC
. TRBJ1-1 TRBV11-2 . CASSLAGRGNTEAFF TGTGCCAGCAGCTTAGCCGGCAGGGGCAACACTGAAGCTTTCTTT
TRBD1 TRBJ2-7 TRBV7-9 . CASSLWTGSTEQYF TGTGCCAGCAGCCTCTGGACAGGGTCTACCGAGCAGTACTTC
. TRBJ1-2 TRBV14 few CASSQDFKSAISF TGTGCCAGCAGCCAAGATTTTAAGTCCGCTATAAGCTTC
. TRBJ2-5 TRBV29-1 few CSVEDRVGGTGGGETQYF TGCAGCGTTGAAGATCGCGTCGGGGGAACAGGGGGAGGGGAGACCCAGTACTTC
. TRBJ2-7 TRBV20-1 few CSARDHYEQYF TGCAGTGCTCGAGACCACTACGAGCAGTACTTC
TRBD1 TRBJ2-3 TRBV7-2 . CASSSKGQAMRGDTQYF TGTGCCAGCAGCTCCAAGGGACAGGCGATGAGAGGAGATACGCAGTATTTT
. TRBJ1-1 TRBV10-3 few CAISEVMGGGFEAFF TGTGCCATCAGCGAGGTCATGGGGGGAGGGTTTGAAGCTTTCTTT
. TRBJ1-4 TRBV7-9 . CASGLGEKLFF TGTGCCAGCGGTCTCGGGGAAAAACTGTTTTTT
TRBD1 TRBJ2-1 TRBV9 . CASSVGPGQGIYNEQFF TGTGCCAGCAGCGTAGGCCCCGGACAGGGGATATACAATGAGCAGTTCTTC
TRBD2 TRBJ2-3 TRBV23-1 . CASSPSGYTDTQYF TGCGCCAGCAGTCCTAGCGGATACACAGATACGCAGTATTTT
. TRBJ1-5 TRBV4-1 . CASSLTVPNQPQHF TGCGCCAGCAGCCTTACAGTGCCGAATCAGCCCCAGCATTTT
. TRBJ1-3 TRBV7-2 . CASSLRGNTIYF TGTGCCAGCAGTCTGAGGGGGAACACCATATATTTT
. TRBJ2-1 TRBV9 . CASSVVTTSRYNEQFF TGTGCCAGCAGCGTAGTGACAACTAGTCGTTACAATGAGCAGTTCTTC
TRBD1 TRBJ2-7 TRBV19 . CASSLGTGAAYEQYF TGTGCCAGTAGCCTAGGGACAGGGGCGGCCTACGAGCAGTACTTC
TRBD2 TRBJ2-5 TRBV6-6 few CASSRSGDDETQYF TGTGCCAGCAGTCGTAGCGGGGATGATGAGACCCAGTACTTC
. TRBJ1-2 TRBV4-1 . CASSQDWTYGYTF TGCGCCAGCAGCCAAGATTGGACATATGGCTACACCTTC
TRBD1 TRBJ1-3 TRBV5-1 . CASIWTGFPSGNTIYF TGCGCCAGCATATGGACAGGGTTCCCCTCTGGAAACACCATATATTTT
TRBD1 TRBJ2-7 TRBV5-1 . CASDMGTGGNYEQYF TGCGCCAGCGATATGGGGACAGGCGGAAACTACGAGCAGTACTTC
. TRBJ1-5 TRBV19 . CASSTLTDQPQHF TGTGCCAGTAGTACCCTGACAGATCAGCCCCAGCATTTT
TRBD1 TRBJ1-2 TRBV6-6 few CASSYGSDRVGNGYTF TGTGCCAGCAGTTACGGGTCTGACAGGGTCGGAAATGGCTACACCTTC
TRBD1 TRBJ2-7 TRBV19 . CASSTDRASEQYF TGTGCCAGTAGTACAGACAGGGCTAGCGAGCAGTACTTC
. TRBJ1-3 TRBV19 . CASTWSGENTIYF TGTGCCAGTACTTGGTCGGGGGAAAACACCATATATTTT
TRBD2 TRBJ2-2 TRBV10-3 . CASKRGDGGHTGELFF TGTGCCTCGAAACGGGGGGACGGGGGACACACCGGGGAGCTGTTTTTT
. TRBJ2-5 TRBV28 few CATQRGGIFGPQYF TGTGCCACTCAACGTGGGGGGATATTCGGCCCCCAGTACTTC